This T cell receptor beta chain was sequenced in a study of response to subunit inactivated influenza vaccine. Findings and caveats of the study: The study's authors posited that every seasonal influenza vaccination enlists few new T cells.

CDR1 is MNHEY and CDR2 is SMNVEV in the germline V gene (reference sequence). This CDR3 is built from 16 residues. This clonotype occurred many times. Its target is unknown. Sequence at one end of the junction differs from germline and may be a read error. TCRdb fed the RT-PCR reads into MiXCR, producing one record per CDR3 protein. Among some 520,000 distinct CDR3 sequences, approximately 16% were seen once, and the ten largest hold less than 4%. The origin of this receptor is a man aged 45 to 75 who received an inactivated influenza vaccine. The sequences come from CD4+ T cells sorted from PBMCs, collected around 25 months after vaccination. This sequence joins TRBV27 and TRBJ2-2; TRBD2 agrees at 11 bases. CDR3 bases: TGTGCCAGCAGTCTATCGGGGACTAGCGGCACCGGGGAGCTGTTTTTT. Translation gives CASSLSGTSGTGELFF.